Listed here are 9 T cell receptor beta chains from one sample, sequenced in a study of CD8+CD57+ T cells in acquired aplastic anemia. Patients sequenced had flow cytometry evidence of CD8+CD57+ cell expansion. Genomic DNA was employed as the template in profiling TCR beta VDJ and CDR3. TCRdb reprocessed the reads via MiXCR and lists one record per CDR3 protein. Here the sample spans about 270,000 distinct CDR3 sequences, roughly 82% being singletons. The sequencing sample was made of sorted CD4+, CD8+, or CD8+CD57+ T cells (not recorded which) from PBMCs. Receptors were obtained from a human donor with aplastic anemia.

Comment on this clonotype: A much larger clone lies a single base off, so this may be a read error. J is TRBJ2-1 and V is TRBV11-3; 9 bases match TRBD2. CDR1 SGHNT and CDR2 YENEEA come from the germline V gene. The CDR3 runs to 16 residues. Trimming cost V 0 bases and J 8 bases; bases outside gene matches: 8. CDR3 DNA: TGTGCCAGCAGCTTAGATCCGAGCGGGGGGAGCGATGAGCAGTTCTTC. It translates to CASSLDPSGGSDEQFF.

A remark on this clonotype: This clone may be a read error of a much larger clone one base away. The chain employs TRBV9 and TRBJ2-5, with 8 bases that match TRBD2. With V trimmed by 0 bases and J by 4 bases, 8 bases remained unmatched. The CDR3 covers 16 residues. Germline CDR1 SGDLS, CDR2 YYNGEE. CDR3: CASSVDGGGFPETQYF. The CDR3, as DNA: TGTGCCAGCAGCGTAGATGGCGGGGGGTTCCCAGAGACCCAGTACTTC.

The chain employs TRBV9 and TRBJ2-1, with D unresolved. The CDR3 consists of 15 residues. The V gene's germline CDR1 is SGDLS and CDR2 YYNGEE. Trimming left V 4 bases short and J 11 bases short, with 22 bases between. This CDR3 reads CASSLPRRRTLKQFF. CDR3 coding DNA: TGTGCCAGCAGCCTACCCCGCAGAAGAACACTGAAGCAGTTCTTC.

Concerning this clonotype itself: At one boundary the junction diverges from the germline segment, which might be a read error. CDR3 loop: CASSFTGSLNTESF. CDR3 sequence (DNA): TGTGCCAGCAGCTTCACAGGAAGTCTGAACACTGAGTCTTTT. The chain recombines TRBV7-9 with TRBJ2-3; maybe TRBD1 (5 bases). In germline, CDR1 is SEHNR, CDR2 FQNEAQ (reference sequence). CDR3 length: 14 amino acids.

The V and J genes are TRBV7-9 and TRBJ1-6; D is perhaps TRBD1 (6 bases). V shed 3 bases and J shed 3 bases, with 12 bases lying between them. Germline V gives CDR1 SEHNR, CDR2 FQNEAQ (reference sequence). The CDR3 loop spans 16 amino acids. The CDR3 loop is CASSLYGQRYNSPLHF. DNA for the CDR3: TGTGCCAGCAGCTTGTATGGACAGCGCTATAATTCACCCCTCCACTTT.

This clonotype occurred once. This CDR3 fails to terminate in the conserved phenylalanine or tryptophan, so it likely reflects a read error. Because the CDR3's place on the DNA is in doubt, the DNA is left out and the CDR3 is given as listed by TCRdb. CDR3 protein: CAYTGRRGGEFY. This chain uses TRBV7-9 with TRBJ2-1; the DNA was not compared with TRBD1, the D call given in the table. The CDR3 sequence runs 12 residues, both termini included. Germline CDR1 SEHNR, CDR2 FQNEAQ (reference sequence).

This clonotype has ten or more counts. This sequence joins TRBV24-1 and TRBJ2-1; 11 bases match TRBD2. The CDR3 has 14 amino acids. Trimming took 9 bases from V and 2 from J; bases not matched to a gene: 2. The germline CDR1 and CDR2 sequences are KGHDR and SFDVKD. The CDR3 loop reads CATGTSGAYNEQFF. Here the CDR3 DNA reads TGTGCCACCGGGACTAGCGGAGCCTACAATGAGCAGTTCTTC.

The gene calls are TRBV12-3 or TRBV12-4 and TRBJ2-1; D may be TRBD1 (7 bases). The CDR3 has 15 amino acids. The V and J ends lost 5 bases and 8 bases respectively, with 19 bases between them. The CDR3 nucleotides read TGTGCCAGCAGTCAGACAGGGACTTCTTCCGATGAGCAGTTCTTC. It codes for CASSQTGTSSDEQFF.

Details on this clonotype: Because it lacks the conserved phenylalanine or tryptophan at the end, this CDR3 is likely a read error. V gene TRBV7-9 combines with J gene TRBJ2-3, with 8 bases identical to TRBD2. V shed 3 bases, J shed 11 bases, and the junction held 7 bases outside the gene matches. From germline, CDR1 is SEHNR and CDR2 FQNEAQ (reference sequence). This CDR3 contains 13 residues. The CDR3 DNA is TGTGCCAGCAGCTTTCAAAGAAGCGGGGGGCAGTATGAT. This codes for CASSFQRSGGQYD.